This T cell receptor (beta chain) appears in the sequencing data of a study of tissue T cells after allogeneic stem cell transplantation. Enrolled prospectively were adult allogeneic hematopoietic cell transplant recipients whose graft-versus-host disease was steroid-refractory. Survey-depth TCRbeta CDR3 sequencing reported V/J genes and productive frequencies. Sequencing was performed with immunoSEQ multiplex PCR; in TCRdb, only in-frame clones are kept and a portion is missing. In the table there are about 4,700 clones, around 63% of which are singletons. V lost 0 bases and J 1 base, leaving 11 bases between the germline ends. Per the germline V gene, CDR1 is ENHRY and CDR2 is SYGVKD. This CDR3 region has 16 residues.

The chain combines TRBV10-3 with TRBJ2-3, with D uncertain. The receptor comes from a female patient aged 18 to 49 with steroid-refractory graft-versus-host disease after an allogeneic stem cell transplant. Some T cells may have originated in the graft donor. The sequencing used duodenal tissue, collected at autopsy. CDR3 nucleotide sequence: TGTGCCATCAGTGAGTCGAATTATTACGGCACAGATACGCAGTATTTT. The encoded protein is CAISESNYYGTDTQYF.